The 3 T cell receptor beta chains reported below all come from one sample, sequenced in a study of cytomegalovirus exposure and HLA in healthy donors. 13 Jbeta primers and 60 Vbeta primers were used for the PCR. TCRdb keeps only in-frame clones here, not all; method: immunoSEQ multiplex PCR. The table has about 87,000 clones, approximately 74% seen once; the top ten hold 20% to 25%. Source material: PBMCs. The receptor set was obtained from a young man in good health and CMV-seropositive.

The chain uses TRBV6-1 and TRBJ1-2; 9 positions agree with TRBD1. The V gene's germline CDR1 is MNHNS and CDR2 SASEGT. The V and J ends lost 3 bases and 0 bases, in that order; junction bases with no gene match: 8. The CDR3 has 17 amino acids. CDR3 DNA sequence: TGTGCCAGCAGTGACGGACAGGGGCGGGTTTCTAACTATGGCTACACCTTC. The encoded protein is CASSDGQGRVSNYGYTF.

The chain has TRBV19 and TRBJ1-4; tentatively, D is TRBD1 (5 bases). This CDR3 has 14 residues. V was trimmed by 7 bases and J by 13 bases, leaving 22 bases between them. CDR1 is LNHDA and CDR2 is SQIVND in the germline V gene (reference sequence). This CDR3 is CASKGFNEYSGLFF. CDR3 bases: TGTGCCAGTAAGGGGTTTAATGAATATTCGGGACTGTTTTTT.

The chain recombines TRBV7-8 with TRBJ2-2; possible D gene TRBD1, 5 bases. CDR1 and CDR2 (germline): SGHVS, FQNEAQ. The CDR3 totals 16 residues. Trimming took 5 bases from V and 2 from J, leaving 15 bases between them. CDR3 loop: CASSQQASFNTGELFF. CDR3 DNA sequence: TGTGCCAGCAGCCAACAGGCTTCATTTAACACCGGGGAGCTGTTTTTT. Looking up the rest from reference TRBV7-8 and TRBJ2-2 gives the full variable domain: GAGVSQSPRYKVAKRGQDVALRCDPISGHVSLFWYQQALGQGPEFLTYFQNEAQLDKSGLPSDRFFAERPEGSVSTLKIQRTQQEDSAVYLCASSQQASFNTGELFFGEGSRLTVL.